Below, one TCR beta chain is given with its context. This likely traces to a read error, being one base from a far larger clone. These data belong to a study of prognosis after radiotherapy for stage I lung cancer. Study-level information: Ages of the approximately 12 men and roughly 6 women ranged about 50 to 95 years, median roughly 76. The radiotherapy was SBRT split into 3 to 5 fractions, giving a biologically effective dose of at least 100 Gy.

The J segment lost 6 bases and the V segment lost 5 bases, leaving 12 bases of the junction unmatched. This CDR3 region has 16 residues. Germline V gives CDR1 MRHNA, CDR2 SNTAGT. Genomic DNA was the source, and TCR beta CDR3 was amplified from it by two-round multiplex PCR. Gene-specific TRBV and TRBJ primers were used in PCR round one. Universal primers were what the second PCR round relied on. MiXCR, applied by TCRdb to the multiplex PCR reads, yields one record per CDR3 protein. The data hold roughly 13,000 distinct CDR3 sequences, with about 50% observed a single time. This receptor was identified in a donor at least 50 years old with non-small cell lung cancer. Source: PBMCs, taken before or after stereotactic body radiation therapy (not recorded which). This chain connects TRBV6-4 to TRBJ2-2; 7 nucleotides line up with TRBD1. CDR3 sequence reads: CASSYLRGLGSGELFF. The CDR3 DNA is TGTGCCAGCAGTTACCTTAGGGGGCTGGGATCCGGGGAGCTGTTTTTT.